These T cell receptor beta chains were read from a single sample in a study of blood T cell repertoires in COVID-19. Generated by immunoSEQ multiplex PCR, the TCRdb table keeps only in-frame clones and is missing some. The sample comprises some 300,000 clones, roughly 89% of which are singletons, and 0.95% to 1.3% rests with the top ten. The sequenced sample consisted of peripheral blood. These receptors originate from a woman aged 40-49 years with COVID-19, enrolled during active disease. CDR3s include the opening cysteine and the closing phenylalanine or tryptophan. Fields, in order: J gene, D gene, CDR3 length, clone size, V gene, CDR3 protein, CDR3 DNA. The D gene is left open where the match is weak. A row's size may be missing; if present it is once, few, many or a size class.

>TRBJ1-2|-|11|-|TRBV28
CASSSTRGYTF
TGTGCCAGCAGTTCAACGCGAGGCTACACCTTC
>TRBJ1-1|TRBD1|13|-|TRBV2
CASKDRMNTEAFF
TGTGCCAGCAAGGACAGGATGAACACTGAAGCTTTCTTT
>TRBJ2-5|TRBD2|16|-|TRBV29-1
CSVDGPGLAGRETQYF
TGCAGCGTTGACGGACCGGGACTAGCGGGCAGAGAGACCCAGTACTTC
>TRBJ2-7|TRBD1|13|-|TRBV2
CASSRDRGPEQYF
TGTGCCAGCAGCAGGGACAGGGGGCCCGAGCAGTACTTC
>TRBJ2-6|TRBD1|18|-|TRBV27
CASSSRQGAWAGANVLTF
TGTGCCAGCAGCAGCCGACAGGGGGCGTGGGCTGGGGCCAACGTCCTGACTTTC
>TRBJ2-1|-|14|-|TRBV5-1
CASSRGSSYNEQFF
TGCGCCAGCAGCAGGGGAAGCTCCTACAATGAGCAGTTCTTC
>TRBJ2-3|TRBD1|20|-|TRBV3-1/TRBV3-2
CASSHYGGTGGAGREDTQYF
TGTGCCAGCAGCCATTACGGCGGGACAGGGGGCGCCGGGAGGGAAGATACGCAGTATTTT
>TRBJ2-5|TRBD1|15|-|TRBV7-8
CASSLVIGGWETQYF
TGTGCCAGCAGCTTAGTTATAGGGGGCTGGGAGACCCAGTACTTC
>TRBJ2-5|TRBD1|14|-|TRBV7-3
CASSFGRGQETQYF
TGTGCCAGCAGCTTTGGCAGGGGGCAAGAGACCCAGTACTTC
>TRBJ1-5|-|14|-|TRBV7-2
CASSRDSVHQPQHF
TGTGCCAGCAGCCGCGACAGCGTTCATCAGCCCCAGCATTTT
>TRBJ2-7|TRBD2|15|-|TRBV5-4
CASSLSGIGTYEQYF
TGTGCCAGCAGCCTAAGCGGGATAGGGACCTACGAGCAGTACTTC
>TRBJ1-2|TRBD1|12|few|TRBV28
CASSLKGAGYTF
TGTGCCAGCAGTTTAAAGGGGGCTGGCTACACCTTC
>TRBJ2-2|TRBD2|14|once|TRBV3-1/TRBV3-2
CASSQSGGAGELFF
TGTGCCAGCAGCCAGTCTGGGGGGGCCGGGGAGCTGTTTTTT
>TRBJ2-5|TRBD2|16|-|TRBV3-1/TRBV3-2
CASSLLGWTSAETQYF
TGTGCCAGCAGCCTACTCGGTTGGACTAGCGCAGAGACCCAGTACTTC
>TRBJ1-2|-|13|-|TRBV7-2
CASSPRGSYGYTF
TGTGCCAGCAGCCCCCGGGGGTCCTATGGCTACACCTTC
>TRBJ1-3|-|12|-|TRBV7-9
CASTGGENTIYF
TGTGCCAGCACGGGGGGCGAAAACACCATATATTTT
>TRBJ1-3|-|12|few|TRBV9
CASSVAVGPIYF
TGTGCCAGCAGCGTAGCGGTGGGGCCCATATATTTT
>TRBJ2-7|TRBD2|15|-|TRBV4-2
CASSQGAGASYEQYF
TGTGCCAGCAGCCAAGGAGCGGGGGCCAGTTACGAGCAGTACTTC
>TRBJ1-2|TRBD1|14|-|TRBV29-1
CSGDQRGLDYGYTF
TGCAGCGGCGACCAAAGGGGGCTCGACTATGGCTACACCTTC
>TRBJ2-4|-|15|-|TRBV28
CASTGRGQAKNIQYF
TGTGCCAGCACCGGGAGGGGGCAGGCCAAAAACATTCAGTACTTC
>TRBJ1-6|-|14|-|TRBV5-6
CASSLRWGESPLHF
TGTGCCAGCAGCTTGAGGTGGGGGGAATCACCCCTCCACTTT
>TRBJ1-3|-|18|-|TRBV18
CASSPVRTSTLSGNTIYF
TGTGCCAGCTCACCAGTAAGGACTTCCACTCTATCTGGAAACACCATATATTTT
>TRBJ1-6|-|16|-|TRBV6-6
CASSYTTGTTPQNLHF
TGTGCCAGCAGTTATACGACCGGGACAACCCCTCAGAACCTCCACTTT
>TRBJ2-1|-|16|-|TRBV6-2/TRBV6-3
CASSYSNRELDNEQFF
TGTGCCAGCAGTTACTCGAACCGGGAGCTCGACAATGAGCAGTTCTTC
>TRBJ2-7|TRBD2|17|-|TRBV10-3
CAVGGGFIAGGPHEQYF
TGTGCCGTGGGGGGAGGGTTCATAGCGGGAGGGCCCCACGAGCAGTACTTC
>TRBJ1-3|TRBD1|16|-|TRBV7-6
CASSLALTGAGNTIYF
TGTGCCAGCAGCTTAGCGCTCACAGGGGCTGGAAACACCATATATTTT
>TRBJ2-5|TRBD1|15|-|TRBV19
CASSSGTGPAETQYF
TGTGCCAGTAGTTCGGGGACAGGACCCGCGGAGACCCAGTACTTC
>TRBJ2-3|-|15|-|TRBV14
CASSQRGGITDTQYF
TGTGCCAGCAGCCAACGGGGCGGGATCACAGATACGCAGTATTTT
>TRBJ2-3|TRBD2|17|-|TRBV9
CASSVGSSSGTTDTQYF
TGTGCCAGCAGCGTAGGTTCGTCTAGCGGAACGACAGATACGCAGTATTTT
>TRBJ1-2|-|14|-|TRBV28
CASSLQGRGYGYTF
TGTGCCAGCAGTTTACAGGGGAGAGGCTATGGCTACACCTTC
>TRBJ1-4|-|15|-|TRBV25-1
CASSAPGGIDEKLFF
TGTGCCAGCAGTGCCCCCGGGGGGATTGATGAAAAACTGTTTTTT
>TRBJ1-1|TRBD1|14|-|TRBV30
CASDRGRGNTEAFF
TGTGCCTCAGACAGGGGGCGAGGGAACACTGAAGCTTTCTTT
>TRBJ2-7|TRBD2|13|-|TRBV29-1
CSVEGGGSYEQYF
TGCAGCGTTGAAGGCGGGGGTTCCTACGAGCAGTACTTC
>TRBJ2-1|TRBD1|17|-|TRBV10-3
CAISETSRDSAYNEQFF
TGTGCCATCAGTGAGACCAGCCGGGACAGCGCCTACAATGAGCAGTTCTTC
>TRBJ1-1|-|13|-|TRBV15
CATSIPGEAEAFF
TGTGCCACCAGCATCCCAGGGGAAGCGGAAGCTTTCTTT
>TRBJ2-2|-|12|-|TRBV28
CASNERSRELFF
TGTGCCAGCAATGAGCGGAGCCGGGAGCTGTTTTTT
>TRBJ2-7|-|14|-|TRBV2
CATSPRGLLNEQYF
TGTGCCACCTCCCCCCGGGGTTTGTTGAACGAGCAGTACTTC
>TRBJ1-4|-|16|once|TRBV28
CASSAAAGAAAEKLFF
TGTGCCAGCTCCGCGGCGGCGGGGGCCGCTGCTGAAAAACTGTTTTTT
>TRBJ2-7|-|14|-|TRBV27
CASRGGQGPYEQYF
TGTGCCAGCAGGGGGGGGCAGGGGCCCTACGAGCAGTACTTC
>TRBJ2-3|-|17|-|TRBV28
CASSLSPWTASTDTQYF
TGTGCCAGCAGTTTGAGCCCCTGGACAGCCTCCACAGATACGCAGTATTTT
>TRBJ2-2|TRBD1|14|few|TRBV5-8
CASSSRTGFGELFF
TGTGCCAGCAGCTCCCGGACAGGGTTCGGGGAGCTGTTTTTT
>TRBJ2-7|-|15|-|TRBV15
CATSRDRARGPEQYF
TGTGCCACCAGCAGAGATCGGGCCAGGGGCCCCGAGCAGTACTTC
>TRBJ1-2|-|16|-|TRBV10-3
CAISNTQGMIYYGYTF
TGTGCCATCAGTAATACCCAGGGGATGATCTACTATGGCTACACCTTC
>TRBJ2-7|-|13|-|TRBV7-2
CASKISGAYEQYF
TGTGCCAGCAAAATTAGCGGAGCCTACGAGCAGTACTTC
>TRBJ2-1|-|14|-|TRBV28
CASSLQGSYNEQFF
TGTGCCAGCAGTTTACAGGGGTCCTACAATGAGCAGTTCTTC
>TRBJ1-5|-|14|-|TRBV28
CASSPREGSQPQHF
TGTGCCAGCAGCCCCCGGGAGGGCTCTCAGCCCCAGCATTTT
>TRBJ2-3|TRBD2|16|-|TRBV19
CASSIMGLSSTDTQYF
TGTGCCAGTAGCATCATGGGACTATCTAGCACAGATACGCAGTATTTT
>TRBJ2-3|TRBD2|17|-|TRBV13
CASSPLGEGMNTDTQYF
TGTGCCAGCAGCCCCCTGGGGGAGGGGATGAACACAGATACGCAGTATTTT
>TRBJ1-1|-|16|-|TRBV9
CASSQGPGGLNTEAFF
TGTGCCAGCAGCCAAGGACCCGGGGGGCTGAACACTGAAGCTTTCTTT
>TRBJ1-1|-|15|-|TRBV7-8
CASRPQGTPYTEAFF
TGTGCCAGCCGACCCCAGGGGACACCCTACACTGAAGCTTTCTTT
>TRBJ1-6|TRBD1|15|-|TRBV5-4
CASSYKGQGNSPLHF
TGTGCCAGCAGCTACAAAGGACAGGGTAATTCACCCCTCCACTTT
>TRBJ1-1|-|15|-|TRBV28
CASSLGGMGNTEAFF
TGTGCCAGCAGTTTAGGCGGGATGGGGAACACTGAAGCTTTCTTT
>TRBJ1-1|-|15|-|TRBV7-9
CASSRAGGMNTEAFF
TGTGCCAGCAGTCGGGCAGGAGGAATGAACACTGAAGCTTTCTTT
>TRBJ1-2|TRBD1|13|-|TRBV2
CASNPGQAYGYTF
TGTGCCAGCAATCCCGGACAGGCATATGGCTACACCTTC
>TRBJ1-1|TRBD1|16|-|TRBV15
CATSTIRDSRDTEAFF
TGTGCCACCAGCACAATCCGGGACAGCCGGGACACTGAAGCTTTCTTT